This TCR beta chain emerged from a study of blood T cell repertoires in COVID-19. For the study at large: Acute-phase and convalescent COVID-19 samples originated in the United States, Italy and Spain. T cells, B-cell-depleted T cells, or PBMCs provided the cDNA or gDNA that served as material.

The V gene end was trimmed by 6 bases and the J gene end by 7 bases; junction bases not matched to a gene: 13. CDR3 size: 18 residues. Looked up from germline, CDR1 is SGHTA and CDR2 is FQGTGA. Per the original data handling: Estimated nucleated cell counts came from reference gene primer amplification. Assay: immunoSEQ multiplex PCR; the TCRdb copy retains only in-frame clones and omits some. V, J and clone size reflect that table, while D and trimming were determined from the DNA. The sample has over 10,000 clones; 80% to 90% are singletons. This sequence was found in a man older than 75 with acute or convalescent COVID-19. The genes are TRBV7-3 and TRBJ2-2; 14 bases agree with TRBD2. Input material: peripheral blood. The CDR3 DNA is TGTGCCAGCAGGCTTGCCGGGACTAGCGGGGGCAACGGCGGGGAGCTGTTTTTT. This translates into CASRLAGTSGGNGGELFF.